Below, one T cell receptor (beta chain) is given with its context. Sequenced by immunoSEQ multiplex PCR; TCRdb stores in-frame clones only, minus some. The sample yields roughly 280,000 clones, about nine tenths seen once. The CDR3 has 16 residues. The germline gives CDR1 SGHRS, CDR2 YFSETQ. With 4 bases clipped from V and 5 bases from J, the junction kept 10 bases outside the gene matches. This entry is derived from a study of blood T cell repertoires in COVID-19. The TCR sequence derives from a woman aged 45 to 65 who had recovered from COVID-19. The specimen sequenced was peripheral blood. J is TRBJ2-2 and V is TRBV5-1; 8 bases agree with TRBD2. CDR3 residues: CASSAPSGRGTGELFF. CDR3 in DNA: TGCGCCAGCAGCGCTCCCAGCGGGAGAGGGACCGGGGAGCTGTTTTTT.